This record covers a single T cell receptor (beta chain). The data derive from a study of technical replicates of blood from a few donors. TCRdb keeps only in-frame clones here, not all; method: immunoSEQ multiplex PCR. The sample carries approximately 70,000 clones, around 91% recorded once. The source is a human donor in good health. The sample comprised T cells isolated from PBMCs.

CDR3 nucleotides: TGTGCCAGCAGACGAGACTCACTCTCAGTAGATACGCAGTATTTT. Amino acid sequence: CASRRDSLSVDTQYF. V and J are TRBV7-8 and TRBJ2-3; D unclear. Trimming cost V 6 bases and J 5 bases, with 18 bases left between them. The CDR3 has 15 amino acids. Germline V gene data show CDR1 as SGHVS and CDR2 as FQNEAQ.